This record covers a single TCR beta chain. These data come from a study of regulatory T cells in long-lasting Graves disease. CDR3 length: 14 amino acids. Germline V CDR1 and CDR2: MNHNS, SASEGT. The V and J ends lost 4 bases and 8 bases respectively, with 17 bases between them. Time point denoted: newly diagnosed GD, antithyroid drugs for less than 3 months. Researchers made the TCR library from RNA that was extracted from PBMCs. In building TCR beta libraries, iRepertoire HTBI primers were used together with Arm-PCR of CDR3 regions. TCRdb re-derived calls from the multiplex PCR reads in MiXCR, one entry per CDR3 protein. The sample has around 400,000 distinct CDR3 sequences, around 15% seen once.

The sample here was peripheral blood mononuclear cells (PBMCs), taken at new diagnosis, from a patient treated with antithyroid drugs. The receptor comes from a female donor with Graves disease. J is TRBJ1-2 and V is TRBV6-1; D not resolved. CDR3: CASSGRRGGQGYTF. CDR3 nucleotides: TGTGCCAGCAGTGGCCGCCGGGGTGGTCAAGGCTACACCTTC.